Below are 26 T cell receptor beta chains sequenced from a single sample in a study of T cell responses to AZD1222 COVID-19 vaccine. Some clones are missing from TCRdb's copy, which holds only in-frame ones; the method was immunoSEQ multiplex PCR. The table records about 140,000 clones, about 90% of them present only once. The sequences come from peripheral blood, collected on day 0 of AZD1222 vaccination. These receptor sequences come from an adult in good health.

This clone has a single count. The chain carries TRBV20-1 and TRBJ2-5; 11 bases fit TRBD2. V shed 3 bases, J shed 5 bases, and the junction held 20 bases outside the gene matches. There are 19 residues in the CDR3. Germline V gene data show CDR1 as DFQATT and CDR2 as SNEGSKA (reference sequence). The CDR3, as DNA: TGCAGTGCTAGTGCCTCAGGGCTAGCGGGAGGCTCCTCCGGGGAGACCCAGTACTTC. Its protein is CSASASGLAGGSSGETQYF.

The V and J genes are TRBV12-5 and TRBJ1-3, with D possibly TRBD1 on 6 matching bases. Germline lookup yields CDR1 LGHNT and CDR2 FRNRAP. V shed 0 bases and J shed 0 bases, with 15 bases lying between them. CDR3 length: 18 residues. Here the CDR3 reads CASGLVLGDRLSGNTIYF. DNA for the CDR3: TGTGCTAGTGGTTTGGTACTAGGCGACAGGCTCTCTGGAAACACCATATATTTT.

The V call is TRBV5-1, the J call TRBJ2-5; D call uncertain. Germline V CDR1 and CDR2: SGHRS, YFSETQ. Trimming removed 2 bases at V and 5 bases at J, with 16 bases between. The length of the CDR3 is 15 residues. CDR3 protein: CASSFSDALGETQYF. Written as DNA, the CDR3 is TGCGCCAGCAGCTTCTCAGACGCCCTCGGGGAGACCCAGTACTTC.

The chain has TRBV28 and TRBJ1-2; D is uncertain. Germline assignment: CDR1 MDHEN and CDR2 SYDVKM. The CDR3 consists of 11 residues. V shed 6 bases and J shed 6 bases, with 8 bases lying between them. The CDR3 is CASSTSNGYTF. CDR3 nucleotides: TGTGCCAGCAGCACATCAAATGGCTACACCTTC.

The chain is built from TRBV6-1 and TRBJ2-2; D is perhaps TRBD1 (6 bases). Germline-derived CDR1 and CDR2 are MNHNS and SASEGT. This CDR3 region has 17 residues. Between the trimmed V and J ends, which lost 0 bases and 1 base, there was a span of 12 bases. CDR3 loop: CASSEARQGKNTGELFF. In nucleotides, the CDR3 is TGTGCCAGCAGTGAAGCAAGGCAGGGGAAGAACACCGGGGAGCTGTTTTTT.

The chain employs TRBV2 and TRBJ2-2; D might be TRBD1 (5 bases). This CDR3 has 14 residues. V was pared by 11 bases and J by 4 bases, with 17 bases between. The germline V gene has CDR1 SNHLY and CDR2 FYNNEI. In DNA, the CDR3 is TGTGCCTCCCGGCGTCAGGGCGGCACCGGGGAGCTGTTTTTT. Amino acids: CASRRQGGTGELFF.

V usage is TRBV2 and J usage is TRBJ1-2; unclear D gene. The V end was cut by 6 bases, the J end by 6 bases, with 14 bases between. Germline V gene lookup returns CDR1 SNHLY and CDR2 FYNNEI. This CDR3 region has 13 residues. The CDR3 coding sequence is TGTGCCAGCAGCCCGGACCGTACGAATGGCTACACCTTC. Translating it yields CASSPDRTNGYTF.

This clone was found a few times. CDR3 amino acids: CASSYTGRGSPLHF. Here the CDR3 DNA reads TGTGCCAGCAGCTATACAGGGAGGGGGTCACCCCTCCACTTT. The chain employs TRBV5-4 and TRBJ1-6; maybe TRBD1 (6 bases). This CDR3 has 14 residues. Per the germline V gene, CDR1 is SGHNT and CDR2 is YYREEE (reference sequence). V lost 3 bases and J lost 10, with 14 bases in between.

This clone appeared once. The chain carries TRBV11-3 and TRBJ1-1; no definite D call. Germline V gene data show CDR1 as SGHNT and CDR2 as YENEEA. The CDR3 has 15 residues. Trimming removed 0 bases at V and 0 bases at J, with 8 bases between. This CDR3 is CASSLDPEVNTEAFF. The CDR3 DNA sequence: TGTGCCAGCAGCTTAGATCCGGAGGTGAACACTGAAGCTTTCTTT.

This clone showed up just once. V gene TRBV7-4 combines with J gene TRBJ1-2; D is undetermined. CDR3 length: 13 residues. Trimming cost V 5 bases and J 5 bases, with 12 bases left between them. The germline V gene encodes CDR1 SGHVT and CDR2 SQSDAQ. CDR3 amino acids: CASSTRPSYGYTF. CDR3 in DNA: TGTGCCAGCAGCACCCGGCCTAGTTATGGCTACACCTTC.

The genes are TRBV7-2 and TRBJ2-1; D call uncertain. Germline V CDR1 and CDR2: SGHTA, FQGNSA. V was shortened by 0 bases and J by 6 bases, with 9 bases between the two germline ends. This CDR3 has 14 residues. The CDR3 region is CASSLATWGNEQFF. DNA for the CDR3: TGTGCCAGCAGCTTAGCGACATGGGGCAATGAGCAGTTCTTC.

The CDR3 region is CASRSGQLNTGELFF. Here the CDR3 DNA reads TGTGCCAGTAGAAGTGGACAGCTGAACACCGGGGAGCTGTTTTTT. The chain combines TRBV19 with TRBJ2-2; maybe TRBD1 (6 bases). Germline CDR1 reads LNHDA; CDR2 reads SQIVND (reference sequence). V shed 6 bases and J shed 1 base, with 12 bases lying between them. The CDR3 runs to 15 residues.

DNA for the CDR3: TGTGCCAGCGACGAATCGGGGGGCACCGGGGAGCTGTTTTTT. As protein: CASDESGGTGELFF. V and J are TRBV28 and TRBJ2-2; 7 positions match TRBD2. The CDR3 consists of 14 residues. Germline assignment: CDR1 MDHEN and CDR2 SYDVKM. Trimming cost V 8 bases and J 4 bases; bases outside gene matches: 7.

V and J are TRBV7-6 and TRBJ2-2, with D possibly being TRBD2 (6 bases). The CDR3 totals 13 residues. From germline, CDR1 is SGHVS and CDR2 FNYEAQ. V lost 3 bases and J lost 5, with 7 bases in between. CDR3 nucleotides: TGTGCCAGCAGCTTGGCGGGGACCGGGGAGCTGTTTTTT. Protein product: CASSLAGTGELFF.

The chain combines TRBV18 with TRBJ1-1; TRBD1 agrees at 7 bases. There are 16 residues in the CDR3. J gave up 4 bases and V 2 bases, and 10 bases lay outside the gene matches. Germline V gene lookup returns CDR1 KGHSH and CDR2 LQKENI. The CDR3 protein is CASSPRNLAGGTEAFF. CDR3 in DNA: TGTGCCAGCTCACCAAGGAATTTGGCAGGGGGCACTGAAGCTTTCTTT.

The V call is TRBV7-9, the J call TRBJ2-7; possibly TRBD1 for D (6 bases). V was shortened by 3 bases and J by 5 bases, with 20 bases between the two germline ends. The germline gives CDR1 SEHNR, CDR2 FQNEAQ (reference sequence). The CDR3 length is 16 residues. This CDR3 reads CASSFSTGLRWDEQYF. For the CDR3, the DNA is TGTGCCAGCAGCTTCTCGACAGGTCTTAGATGGGACGAGCAGTACTTC.

CDR3 in amino acids: CASSLEVGSYNEQFF. CDR3 nucleotide sequence: TGTGCCAGCAGCTTAGAAGTTGGCTCCTACAATGAGCAGTTCTTC. The chain combines TRBV7-2 with TRBJ2-1; D is ambiguous. The V gene lost 1 base and the J gene lost 0 bases, with 7 bases spanning the gap. This CDR3 has 15 amino acids. Germline lookup yields CDR1 SGHTA and CDR2 FQGNSA.

The CDR3 region is CASRGITGTTDGYTF. For the CDR3, the DNA is TGTGCCAGCAGGGGGATTACCGGGACAACAGATGGCTACACCTTC. The chain employs TRBV2 and TRBJ1-2; D is perhaps TRBD1 (6 bases). CDR1 and CDR2 (germline): SNHLY, FYNNEI. The CDR3 consists of 15 residues. The ends were cut back, 6 bases at V and 6 bases at J, with 20 bases in the middle.

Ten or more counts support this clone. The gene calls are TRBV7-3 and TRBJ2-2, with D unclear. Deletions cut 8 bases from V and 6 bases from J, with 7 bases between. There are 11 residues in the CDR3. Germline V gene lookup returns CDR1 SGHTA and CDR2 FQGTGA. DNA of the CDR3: TGTGCCAGCGGGGTGGCCGGGGAGCTGTTTTTT. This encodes CASGVAGELFF.

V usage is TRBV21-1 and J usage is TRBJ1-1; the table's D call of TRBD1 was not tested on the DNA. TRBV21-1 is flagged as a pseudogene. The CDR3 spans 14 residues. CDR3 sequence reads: CASSKVGVRGVAFF. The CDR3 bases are TGTGCCAGCAGCAAAGTAGGTGTCAGGGGAGTAGCTTTCTTT.

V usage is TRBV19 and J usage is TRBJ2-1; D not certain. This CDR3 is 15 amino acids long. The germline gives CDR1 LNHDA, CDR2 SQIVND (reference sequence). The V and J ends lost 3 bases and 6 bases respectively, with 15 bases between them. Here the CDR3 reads CASSISAILINEQFF. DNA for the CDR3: TGTGCCAGTAGTATTTCCGCAATCCTCATCAATGAGCAGTTCTTC.

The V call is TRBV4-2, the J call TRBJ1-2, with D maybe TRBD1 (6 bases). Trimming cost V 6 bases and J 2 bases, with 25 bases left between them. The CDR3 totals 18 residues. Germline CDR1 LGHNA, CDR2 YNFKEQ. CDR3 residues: CASSRGGGYPDVNYGYTF. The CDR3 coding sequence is TGTGCCAGCAGTCGAGGGGGGGGGTACCCTGACGTGAACTATGGCTACACCTTC.

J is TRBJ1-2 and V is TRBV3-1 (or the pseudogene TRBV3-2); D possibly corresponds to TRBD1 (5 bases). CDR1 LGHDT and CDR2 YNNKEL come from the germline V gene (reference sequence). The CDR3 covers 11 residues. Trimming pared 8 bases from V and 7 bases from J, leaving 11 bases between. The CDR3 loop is CASSAGLGYTF. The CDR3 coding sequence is TGTGCCAGCTCTGCGGGGCTTGGCTACACCTTC.

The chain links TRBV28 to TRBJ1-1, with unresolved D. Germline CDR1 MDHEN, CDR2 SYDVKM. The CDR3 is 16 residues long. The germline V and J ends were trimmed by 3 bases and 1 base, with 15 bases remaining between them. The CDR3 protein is CASSFDGVDKNTEAFF. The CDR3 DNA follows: TGTGCCAGCAGTTTTGACGGGGTAGACAAGAACACTGAAGCTTTCTTT.

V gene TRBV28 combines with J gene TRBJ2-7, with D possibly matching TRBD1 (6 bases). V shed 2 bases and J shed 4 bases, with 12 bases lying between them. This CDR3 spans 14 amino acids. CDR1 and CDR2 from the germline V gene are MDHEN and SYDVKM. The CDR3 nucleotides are TGTGCCAGCAGTTTACGACAGGTCCCATACGAGCAGTACTTC. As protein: CASSLRQVPYEQYF.

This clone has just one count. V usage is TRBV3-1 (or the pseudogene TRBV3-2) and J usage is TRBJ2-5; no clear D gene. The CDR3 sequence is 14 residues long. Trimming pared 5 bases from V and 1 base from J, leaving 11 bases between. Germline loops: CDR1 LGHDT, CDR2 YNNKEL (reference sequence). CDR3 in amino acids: CASSSIGIQETQYF. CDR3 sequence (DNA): TGTGCCAGCAGCTCAATTGGGATCCAAGAGACCCAGTACTTC.